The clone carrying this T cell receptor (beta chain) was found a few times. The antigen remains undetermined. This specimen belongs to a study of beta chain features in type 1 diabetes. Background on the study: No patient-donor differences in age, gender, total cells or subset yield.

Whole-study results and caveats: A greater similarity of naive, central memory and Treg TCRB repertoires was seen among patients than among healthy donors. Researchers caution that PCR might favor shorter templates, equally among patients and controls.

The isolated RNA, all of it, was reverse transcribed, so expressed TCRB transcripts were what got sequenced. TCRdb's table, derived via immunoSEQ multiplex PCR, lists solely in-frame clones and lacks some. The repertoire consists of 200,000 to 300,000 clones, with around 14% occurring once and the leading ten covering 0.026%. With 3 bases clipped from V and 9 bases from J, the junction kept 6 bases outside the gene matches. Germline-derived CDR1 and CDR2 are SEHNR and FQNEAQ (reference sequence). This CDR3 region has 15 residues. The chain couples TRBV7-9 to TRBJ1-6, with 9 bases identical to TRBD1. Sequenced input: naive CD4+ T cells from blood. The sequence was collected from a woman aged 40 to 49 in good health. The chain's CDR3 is CASSFPGQGFSPLHF. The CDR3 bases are TGTGCCAGCAGCTTCCCCGGACAGGGGTTTTCACCCCTCCACTTT.